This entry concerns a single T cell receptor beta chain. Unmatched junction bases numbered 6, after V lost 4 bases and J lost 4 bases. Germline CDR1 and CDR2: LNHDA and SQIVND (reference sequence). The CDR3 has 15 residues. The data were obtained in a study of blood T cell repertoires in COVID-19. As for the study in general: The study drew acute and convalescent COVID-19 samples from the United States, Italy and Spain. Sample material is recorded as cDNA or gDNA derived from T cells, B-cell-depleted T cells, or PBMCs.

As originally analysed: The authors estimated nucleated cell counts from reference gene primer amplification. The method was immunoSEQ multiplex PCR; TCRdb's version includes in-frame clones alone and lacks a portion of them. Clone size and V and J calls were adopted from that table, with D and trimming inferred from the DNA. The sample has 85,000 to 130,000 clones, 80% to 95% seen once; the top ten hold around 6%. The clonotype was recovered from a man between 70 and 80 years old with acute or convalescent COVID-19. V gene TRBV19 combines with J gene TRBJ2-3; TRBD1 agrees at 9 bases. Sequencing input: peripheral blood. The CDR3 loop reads CASSTGQGPADTQYF. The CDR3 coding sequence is TGTGCCAGTAGTACGGGACAGGGTCCCGCAGATACGCAGTATTTT.